This T cell receptor beta chain originates from a study of T cells in Graves' hyperthyroidism and ophthalmopathy. Study context: At the time of initial diagnosis and before any treatment, peripheral blood was collected.

Study results and caveats: Researchers found most expanded thyroid clonotypes above 0.001 in blood as well. Progression to ophthalmopathy was predicted a median of 6.5 months early.

This clonotype was recorded a few times. Its matching antigen is unknown. The V and J ends lost 0 bases and 8 bases respectively, with 23 bases between them. Germline CDR1 reads LGHDT; CDR2 reads YNNKEL (reference sequence). This CDR3 region has 18 residues. Researchers amplified the TCR beta CDR3 regions from RNA transcripts. When the TCR CDR3 underwent first-round RT-PCR, the HTBI primer set was used. TCRdb reprocessed the multiplex PCR reads with MiXCR, giving one entry per CDR3 protein. The sample has about 640,000 distinct CDR3 sequences, around 21% seen once. V gene TRBV3-1 combines with J gene TRBJ2-1, with D perhaps being TRBD1 or TRBD2 (6 bases each). This clonotype was sampled from a man aged 30 to 45 with Graves' ophthalmopathy. The sample comprised blood. The CDR3 is CASSQDEGGLHLGYEQFF. DNA for the CDR3: TGTGCCAGCAGCCAAGATGAGGGGGGACTCCACCTTGGTTATGAGCAGTTCTTC.